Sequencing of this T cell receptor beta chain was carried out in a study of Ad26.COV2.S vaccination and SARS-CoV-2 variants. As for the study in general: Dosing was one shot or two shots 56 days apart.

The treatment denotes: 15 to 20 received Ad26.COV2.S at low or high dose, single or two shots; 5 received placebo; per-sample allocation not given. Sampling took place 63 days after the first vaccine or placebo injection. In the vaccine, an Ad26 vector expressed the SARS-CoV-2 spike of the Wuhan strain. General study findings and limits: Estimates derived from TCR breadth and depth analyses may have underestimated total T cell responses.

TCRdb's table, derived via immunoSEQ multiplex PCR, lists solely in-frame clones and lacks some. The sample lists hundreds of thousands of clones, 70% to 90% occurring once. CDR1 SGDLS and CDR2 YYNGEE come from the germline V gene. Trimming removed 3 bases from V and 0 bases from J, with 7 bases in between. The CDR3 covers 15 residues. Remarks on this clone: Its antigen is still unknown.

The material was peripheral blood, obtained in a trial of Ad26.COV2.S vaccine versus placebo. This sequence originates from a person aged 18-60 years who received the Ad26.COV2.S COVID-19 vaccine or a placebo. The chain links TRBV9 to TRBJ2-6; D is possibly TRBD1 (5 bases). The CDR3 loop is CASSGTHSGANVLTF. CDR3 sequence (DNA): TGTGCCAGCAGCGGGACACACTCTGGGGCCAACGTCCTGACTTTC.